The 3 T cell receptor beta chains below come from one sample, sequenced in a study of blood T cells in healthy people across ages. Then a second PCR, running roughly 7 to 11 cycles, was carried out with a sample-barcoded 5' primer and a J-beta primer mix. Using its own MiXCR run on the 5' RACE reads, TCRdb lists one record per CDR3 protein. The sample carries 550,000 to 650,000 distinct CDR3 sequences, about 29% recorded once. The sample was also reused in another study, on T cells of mothers and their children.

The specimen was blood. Source of these receptors: a boy aged 2 to 9 in good health.

The rearrangement links TRBV3-1 to TRBJ2-4; 8 nucleotides line up with TRBD2. This CDR3 has 16 residues. V shed 4 bases, J shed 8 bases, and the junction held 13 bases outside the gene matches. Per the germline V gene, CDR1 is LGHDT and CDR2 is YNNKEL (reference sequence). The CDR3 reads CASSPPAERGRDIQYF. CDR3 DNA sequence: TGTGCCAGCAGCCCTCCGGCGGAGCGGGGGAGGGACATTCAGTACTTC.

The CDR3 bases are TGTGCCAGCAGCAGTCGACGGACAGATACGCAGTATTTT. Translating it yields CASSSRRTDTQYF. The chain couples TRBV7-2 to TRBJ2-3; D is uncertain. Per germline, CDR1 SGHTA and CDR2 FQGNSA. This CDR3 region has 13 residues. V was pared by 5 bases and J by 3 bases, with 9 bases between.

This clonotype was observed at least ten times. The rearrangement joins TRBV6-1 to TRBJ2-5, with D uncertain. Trimming removed 2 bases at V and 1 base at J, with 8 bases between. Germline loops: CDR1 MNHNS, CDR2 SASEGT. The CDR3 has 14 amino acids. In DNA, the CDR3 is TGTGCCAGCAGTGAACGGGCCCTCCAAGAGACCCAGTACTTC. Translated: CASSERALQETQYF.